This T cell receptor (beta chain) was found in a study of control samples from healthy donors and cancer patients. The germline V and J ends were trimmed by 2 bases and 9 bases, with 2 bases remaining between them. CDR3 length: 10 residues. In germline, CDR1 is SNHLY, CDR2 FYNNEI. The table came from immunoSEQ multiplex PCR; TCRdb's copy has only in-frame clones and leaves some out. The data hold about 120,000 clones, with 75% to 95% observed a single time. The TCR sequence derives from a man aged 35 to 55 in good health. The sequencing sample was made of blood. This chain connects TRBV2 to TRBJ2-1; D gene unclear. This CDR3 is CASSEFEQFF. In nucleotides, the CDR3 is TGTGCCAGCAGTGAATTTGAGCAGTTCTTC. The full variable domain, rest sourced from reference TRBV2 and TRBJ2-1, is EPEVTQTPSHQVTQMGQEVILRCVPISNHLYFYWYRQILGQKVEFLVSFYNNEISEKSEIFDDQFSVERPDGSNFTLKIRSTKLEDSAMYFCASSEFEQFFGPGTRLTVL.